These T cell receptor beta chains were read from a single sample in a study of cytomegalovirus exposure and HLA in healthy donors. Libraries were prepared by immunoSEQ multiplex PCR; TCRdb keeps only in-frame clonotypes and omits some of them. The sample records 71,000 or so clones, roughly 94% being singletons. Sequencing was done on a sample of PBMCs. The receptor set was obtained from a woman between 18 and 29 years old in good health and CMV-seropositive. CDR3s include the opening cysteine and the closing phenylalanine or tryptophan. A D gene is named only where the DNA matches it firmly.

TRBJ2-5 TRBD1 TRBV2 CASGDRGGETQYF
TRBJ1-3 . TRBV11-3 CASSFPGSGNTIYF
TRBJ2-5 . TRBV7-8 CASSLVGGETQYF
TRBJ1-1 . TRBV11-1 CASSPNRVGRAFF
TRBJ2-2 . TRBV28 CASSFSTGRYTGELFF
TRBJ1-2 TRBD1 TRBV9 CASSKTGDYGYTF
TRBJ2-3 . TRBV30 CAWTSRGHTDTQYF
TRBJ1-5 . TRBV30 CAWSVETDQPQHF
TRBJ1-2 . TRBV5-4 CASSLQGNAYTF
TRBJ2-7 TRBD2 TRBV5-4 CASSSGLAASYEQYF
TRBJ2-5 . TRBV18 CASSPPPSQETQYF
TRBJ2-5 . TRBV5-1 CASSLKRGAQETQYF
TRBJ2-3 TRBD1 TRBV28 CASKGGALFGTDTQYF
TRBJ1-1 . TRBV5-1 CASRVQVDTEAFF
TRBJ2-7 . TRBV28 CASSSVYEQYF
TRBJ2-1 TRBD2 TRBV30 CAWRSVGRGGPYNEQFF
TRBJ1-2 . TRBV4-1 CASSRETGSGYGYTF
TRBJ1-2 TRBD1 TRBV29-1 CSVGGQATYGYTF
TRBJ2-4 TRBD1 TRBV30 CAWSVQRGPGDIQYF
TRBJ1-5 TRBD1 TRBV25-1 CASRAGQGNQPQHF
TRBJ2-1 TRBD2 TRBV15 CATSSHPGGGAYNEQFF
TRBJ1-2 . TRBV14 CASSQDPGYGYTF
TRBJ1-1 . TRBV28 CASKGVNTEAFF
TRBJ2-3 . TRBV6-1 CASSVSRVGTDTQYF
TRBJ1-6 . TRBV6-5 CASSYPRGGVNSPLHF
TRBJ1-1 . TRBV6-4 CASSLDQDTEAFF
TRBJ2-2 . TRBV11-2 CASSLVFSGELFF
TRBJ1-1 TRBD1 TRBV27 CASSSPTGEITEAFF
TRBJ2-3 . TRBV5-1 CASSFRGVTDTQYF
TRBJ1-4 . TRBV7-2 CASSPSPGGEKLFF
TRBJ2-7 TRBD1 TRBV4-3 CASSRTGATSYEQYF
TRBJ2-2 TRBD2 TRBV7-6 CASSPPGLVAELFF
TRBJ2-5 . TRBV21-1 CASSPHRALAGVQETQYF
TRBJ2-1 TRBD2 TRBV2 CASILAGENEQFF
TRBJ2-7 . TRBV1 CTSSQGLAGTAYEQYF
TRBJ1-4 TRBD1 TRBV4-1 CASSREGTATNEKLFF
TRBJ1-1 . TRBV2 CASRAGSSDVAFF
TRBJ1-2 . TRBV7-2 CASSLRGSFYGYTF
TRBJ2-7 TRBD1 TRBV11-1 CASSIGQGMKNEQYF
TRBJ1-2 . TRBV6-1 CASSGPFNYGYTF
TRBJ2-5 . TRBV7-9 CASSLSIGTTETQYF
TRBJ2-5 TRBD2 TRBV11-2 CASSFTSGTPQETQYF
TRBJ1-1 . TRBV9 CASSVAGVGTEAFF
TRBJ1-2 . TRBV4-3 CASSGRWSGERYGYTF
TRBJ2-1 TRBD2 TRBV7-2 CASSPWRLAGVYNEQFF
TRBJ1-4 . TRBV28 CASGGGLEKLFF
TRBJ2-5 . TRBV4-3 CASSQDWDTSETQYF
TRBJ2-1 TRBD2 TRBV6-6 CASSPRLAVNNEQFF
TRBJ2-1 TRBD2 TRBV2 CASSPGGTSGHNEQFF
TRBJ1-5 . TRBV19 CASSSGWGGPEGSNQPQHF
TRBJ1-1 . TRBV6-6 CASSYSRYPEAFF
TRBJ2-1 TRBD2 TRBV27 CASSLSGGPSYEQFF
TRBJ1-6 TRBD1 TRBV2 CASSEETRGNSPLHF
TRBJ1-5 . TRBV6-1 CASSERIYSNQPQHF
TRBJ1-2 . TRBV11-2 CASSPTVTNYGYTF